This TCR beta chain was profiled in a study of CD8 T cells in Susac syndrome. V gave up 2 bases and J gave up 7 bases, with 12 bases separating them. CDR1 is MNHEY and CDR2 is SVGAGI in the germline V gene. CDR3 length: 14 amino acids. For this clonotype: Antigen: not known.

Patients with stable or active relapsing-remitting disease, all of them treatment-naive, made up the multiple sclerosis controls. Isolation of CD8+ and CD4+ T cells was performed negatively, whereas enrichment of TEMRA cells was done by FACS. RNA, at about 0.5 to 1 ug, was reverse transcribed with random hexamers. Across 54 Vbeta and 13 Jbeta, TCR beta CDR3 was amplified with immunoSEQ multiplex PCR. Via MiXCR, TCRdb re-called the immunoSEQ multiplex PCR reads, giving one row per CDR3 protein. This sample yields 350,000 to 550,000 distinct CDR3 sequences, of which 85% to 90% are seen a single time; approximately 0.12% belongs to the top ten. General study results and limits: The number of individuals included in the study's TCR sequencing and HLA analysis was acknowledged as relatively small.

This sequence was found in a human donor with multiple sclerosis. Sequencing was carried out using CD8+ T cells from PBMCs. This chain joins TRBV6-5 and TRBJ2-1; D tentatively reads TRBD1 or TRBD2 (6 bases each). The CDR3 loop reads CASSYAGEENEQFF. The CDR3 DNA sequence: TGTGCCAGCAGTTACGCAGGGGAGGAAAATGAGCAGTTCTTC.